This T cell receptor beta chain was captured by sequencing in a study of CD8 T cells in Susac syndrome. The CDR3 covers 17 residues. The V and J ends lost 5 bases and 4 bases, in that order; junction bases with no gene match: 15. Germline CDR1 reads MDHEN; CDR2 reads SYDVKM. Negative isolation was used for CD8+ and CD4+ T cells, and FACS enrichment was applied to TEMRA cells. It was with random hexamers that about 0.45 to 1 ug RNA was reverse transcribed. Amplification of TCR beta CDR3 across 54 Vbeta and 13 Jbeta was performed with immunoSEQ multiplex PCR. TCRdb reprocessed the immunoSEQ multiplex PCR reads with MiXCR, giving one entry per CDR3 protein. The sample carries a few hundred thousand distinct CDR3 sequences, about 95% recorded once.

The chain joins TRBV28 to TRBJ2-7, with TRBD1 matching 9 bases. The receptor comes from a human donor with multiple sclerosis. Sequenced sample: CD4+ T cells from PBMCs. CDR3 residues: CASSPRLDRGRYYEQYF. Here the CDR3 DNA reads TGTGCCAGCAGTCCTAGGCTGGACAGGGGTCGTTATTACGAGCAGTACTTC.